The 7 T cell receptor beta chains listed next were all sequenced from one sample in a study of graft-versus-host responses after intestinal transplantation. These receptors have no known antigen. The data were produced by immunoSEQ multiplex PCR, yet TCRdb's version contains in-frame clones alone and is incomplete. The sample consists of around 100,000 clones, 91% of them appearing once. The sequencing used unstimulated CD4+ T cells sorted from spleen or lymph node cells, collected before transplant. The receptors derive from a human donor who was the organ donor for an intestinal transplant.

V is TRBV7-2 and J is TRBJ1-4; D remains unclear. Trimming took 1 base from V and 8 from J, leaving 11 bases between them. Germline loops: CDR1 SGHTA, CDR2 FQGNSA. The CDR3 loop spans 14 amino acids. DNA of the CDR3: TGTGCCAGCAGCTTAGATCGGGGTGACGAAAAACTGTTTTTT. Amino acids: CASSLDRGDEKLFF.

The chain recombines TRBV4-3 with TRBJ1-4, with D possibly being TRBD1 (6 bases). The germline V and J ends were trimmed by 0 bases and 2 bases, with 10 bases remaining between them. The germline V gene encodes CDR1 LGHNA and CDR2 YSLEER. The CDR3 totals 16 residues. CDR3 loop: CASSQDGGGTNEKLFF. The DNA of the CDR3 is TGCGCCAGCAGCCAAGATGGCGGGGGCACTAATGAAAAACTGTTTTTT.

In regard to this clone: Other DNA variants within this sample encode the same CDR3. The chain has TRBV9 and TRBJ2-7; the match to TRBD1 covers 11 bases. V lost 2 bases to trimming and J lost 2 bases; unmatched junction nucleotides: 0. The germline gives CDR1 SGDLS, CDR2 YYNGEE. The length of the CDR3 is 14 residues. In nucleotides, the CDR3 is TGTGCCAGCAGCGTGGGACAGGGGGCCTACGAGCAGTACTTC. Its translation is CASSVGQGAYEQYF.

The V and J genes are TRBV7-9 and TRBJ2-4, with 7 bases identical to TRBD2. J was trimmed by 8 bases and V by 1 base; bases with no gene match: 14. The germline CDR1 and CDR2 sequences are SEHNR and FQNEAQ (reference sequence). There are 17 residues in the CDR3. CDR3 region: CASSLEGRVGKMDIQYF. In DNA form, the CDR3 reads TGTGCCAGCAGCTTAGAGGGGAGGGTCGGGAAAATGGACATTCAGTACTTC.

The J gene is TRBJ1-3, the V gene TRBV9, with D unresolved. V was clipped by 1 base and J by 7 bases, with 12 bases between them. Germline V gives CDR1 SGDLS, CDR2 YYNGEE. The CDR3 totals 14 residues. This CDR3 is CASSVQGTGNTIYF. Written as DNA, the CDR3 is TGTGCCAGCAGCGTACAAGGAACGGGGAACACCATATATTTT.

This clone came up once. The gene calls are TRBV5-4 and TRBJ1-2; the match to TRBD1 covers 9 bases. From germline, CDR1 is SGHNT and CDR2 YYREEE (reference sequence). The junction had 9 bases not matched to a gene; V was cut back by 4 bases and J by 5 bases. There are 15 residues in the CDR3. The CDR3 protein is CASSPEQGAPYGYTF. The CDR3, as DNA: TGTGCCAGCAGCCCGGAACAGGGGGCGCCTTATGGCTACACCTTC.

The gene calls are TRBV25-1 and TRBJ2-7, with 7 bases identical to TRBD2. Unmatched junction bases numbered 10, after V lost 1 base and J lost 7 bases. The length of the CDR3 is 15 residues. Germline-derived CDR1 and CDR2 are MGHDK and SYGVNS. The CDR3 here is CASSESRLAAWEQYF. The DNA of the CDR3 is TGTGCCAGCAGTGAATCTCGGCTAGCGGCGTGGGAGCAGTACTTC.